This T cell receptor (beta chain) was captured in a study of blood T cell repertoires in COVID-19. Per the original methods: Amplification from reference gene primers served as the basis for estimated nucleated cell counts. The repertoire was sequenced with immunoSEQ multiplex PCR; TCRdb's copy has only in-frame clones and lacks some. D and trimming were read from the DNA, whereas the V and J calls and clone size are those reported in that table. The table lists about 69,000 clones, under 85% of them singletons, with about 15% in the top ten. This clone was observed a handful of times. The CDR3 covers 12 residues. CDR1 MNHEY and CDR2 SVGAGI come from the germline V gene. V was pared by 4 bases and J by 6 bases, with 9 bases between.

This chain uses TRBV6-5 with TRBJ1-1; D is perhaps TRBD1 (5 bases). The sequence was obtained from a man aged 60-69 years with acute or convalescent COVID-19. The sequenced sample consisted of peripheral blood. The CDR3 DNA sequence: TGTGCCAGCAGTTCTTGGGACTCTGAAGCTTTCTTT. Translating it yields CASSSWDSEAFF.